This TCR beta chain was observed in a study of cytomegalovirus exposure and HLA in healthy donors (dated by TCRdb to the late 2010s). For the study in its entirety: According to an earlier analysis of 587 of the donors, about 190 million T cells yielded over 100 million unique TCR beta sequences and 276 Gb of sequence data. Roughly 300 gigabases of sequencing data and 70 million to 100 million unique TCR sequences made up an early release that covered fewer than 650 HLA-typed donors. Among the approximately 420 genotyped donors, approximately 82% belonged to the genetic ancestry cluster associated with self-reported Caucasian donors. The aim of the study was to test whether cataloging public T cell receptors could identify signatures of past pathogen exposure. The study profiled the T cell repertoires of about 720 subjects by immunosequencing and related them to cytomegalovirus serostatus. A separate validation cohort of 100 to 150 different subjects was used in addition to the approximately 640-subject first cohort. To predict cytomegalovirus infection status, the study combined high-throughput TCR immunosequencing, statistical association of individual TCRs with disease status, and machine learning. To study patterns of TCR occurrence, a later analysis re-analyzed previously published TCR beta repertoires from more than 550 donors and added high-resolution HLA genotyping. The later analysis used no new phenotypic data to find candidate immune exposures, relying instead on TCR beta sequences and their occurrence across donors. In an earlier analysis of over 550 of the donors, high-throughput TCR beta sequencing was used to judge whether each TCR beta V gene segment behaved as functional or pseudogenic. Alongside the repertoire data, information on donor age, sex, ethnicity and CMV serostatus was compiled. A later genetic analysis used genome-wide SNP genotypes for about three fifths of the 666 donors, treating that subset as a discovery cohort. Every repertoire in the discovery cohort had been generated on one and the same sequencing platform. HLA typing covered class I and class II loci at four-digit resolution. The number of donors typed differed by locus, with roughly 620-640 for A, B, C, DRB1 and DQB1, roughly 550 for DQA1, some 570 for DPA1, and approximately 470 for DPB1. Because of strong linkage in the cohort, roughly 5 DR-DQ haplotypes were treated as single units for association and clustering. Among under 450 genotyped donors of the cohort, an average of roughly 240,000 unique TCR beta nucleotide sequences were sequenced per donor, roughly 18% of them non-productive.

In total, roughly 670 healthy bone marrow donors made up the cohort. At the time of sampling, all cohort members were nominally healthy, though unrecorded immune exposures were likely present. CMV serostatus was positive for 289 and negative for about half of the 666 cohort members, and was not recorded for this donor. Each donor provided a peripheral blood sample, and peripheral blood mononuclear cells were used for TCR beta sequencing. Genomic DNA was extracted from the blood cell samples with the Qiagen DNeasy Blood Extraction Kit. The paper's findings and limits, for the study overall: A later analysis reported that several top co-occurrence clusters appeared linked to parvovirus B19, influenza, CMV and Epstein-Barr virus. A few of the identified cytomegalovirus-associated TCR beta chains were confirmed in vitro to be specific for cytomegalovirus antigens. Correlated functional status among segregating V segments might reflect linkage disequilibrium, but an unknown experimental factor could not be ruled out. Broadly in line with IMGT annotations, most TCR beta V segments showed up in productive rearrangements about 87% or about 30% of the time in an earlier analysis of approximately 600 of the donors. When HLA alleles, especially DR and DQ, strongly co-occurred, TCR associations were difficult to assign to individual alleles. In a later analysis, most CMV-associated TCR beta chains were found to appear HLA-restricted, with HLA associations seemingly driven largely by CMV exposure. Presence/absence analyses assumed roughly uniform sequencing depth across donors, an assumption that may not hold. Compared with the approximately 710-donor mean, donors in an Asian-associated ancestry cluster had fewer N-insertions in productive TCRs, according to a later genetic analysis. In a later analysis, TCR association rates were found to vary across HLA loci, with the most associated TCRs seen for DRB1 alleles and the fewest for HLA-C alleles. A cluster of highly shared sequence variants was judged likely to be a technical artifact of the sequencing pipeline. In a later analysis, HLA-associated TCR beta chains were found to be more clonally expanded and to have lower generation probabilities than equally common non-associated chains. According to the authors, the approach could potentially be generalized to other disease states and immunological phenotypes. A further reported finding was that TCR beta sequences accurately predicted the HLA-A and HLA-B alleles for most subjects in the first cohort. Because counts were too low, 15 to 20 rarely observed V segments, including chromosome 9 orphons, were left out of the earlier analysis of some 640 of the donors. Because the 87-base-pair reads could not distinguish some IMGT-functional V segments, including TRBV6-2 and TRBV6-3, those segments were excluded. CMV serostatus was the only immune exposure information available for the cohort. Across donors, most TCR sequences were observed very rarely, whereas some public TCRs were present in many individuals. The classifier was reported to diagnose cytomegalovirus status with high specificity and sensitivity in both the original cohort and the validation cohort. The cohort was sequenced for TCR beta chains only, and without alpha or paired-chain data the features that could be detected were limited. A later genetic analysis associated a missense DCLRE1C variant with V-gene and J-gene trimming of TCR beta chains, and an independent cohort replicated the association. HLA typing was unavailable for some donors at each locus, so association tests used only the typed subset. In the study, around 150 TCR beta chains were listed as associated with cytomegalovirus. Specific HLA alleles were associated with 16,951 TCR beta sequences at a false discovery rate of 0.05 in a later analysis.

The library was produced with the immunoSEQ multiplex PCR assay. The multiplex PCR relied on a mix of 60 forward primers for TCR Vbeta segments and 13 reverse primers for TCR Jbeta segments. A multiplex PCR assay on genomic DNA amplified the CDR3 region of rearranged TCR beta genes. On the Illumina HiSeq System, the amplified TCR beta libraries were sequenced as 87-base-pair reads. As for the authors' bioinformatics: Across the roughly 700 repertoires, a later analysis counted some 81 million unique TCR beta chains, around 11 million of which were shared by at least two donors. To remove PCR and sequencing errors, raw reads were error-corrected and collapsed into unique sequences using a nearest-neighbor algorithm that merged closely related sequences. Alignment of CDR3 sequences to IMGT reference sequences was used to assign V, D and J gene segments. For a sequence to be retained, at least a six-nucleotide match to both a V gene segment and a J gene segment was required. Rearrangements were classified as productive when the CDR3 lacked stop codons and remained in frame with V and J, and all other rearrangements were classified as non-productive. CDR3 was defined by IMGT convention, running from the second conserved V-encoded cysteine to the conserved J-encoded phenylalanine. Sequences without an unambiguous match to a single V gene segment were excluded from the earlier analysis of about 640 of the donors. An earlier analysis of fewer than 650 of the donors classified V segments as functional when productive rearrangements were above 56.7% and as segregating when the standard deviation between donors was above 5%. To diagnose cytomegalovirus status from the catalog of TCR beta chain sequences, a statistical classification framework was built. A later analysis assigned V and J genes by comparing TCR nucleotide sequences with IMGT/GENE-DB human TR gene sequences. Using the TCRdist pipeline, a later analysis assigned CDR3 sequences along with most-parsimonious VDJ recombination scenarios. In a later analysis, each TCR beta chain was defined by its CDR3 amino acid sequence together with its V-gene family, and reads lacking a unique V-gene family were excluded. A later analysis removed over 500 highly shared, low-generation-probability nucleotide sequences to deal with suspected cross-contamination and a sequencing artifact. In a later analysis, a clonal expansion index was calculated for each public chain from normalized within-repertoire ranks of inferred template counts. In a later analysis, generation probabilities were computed with a VDJ recombination model fitted to out-of-frame rearrangements, and the resulting probabilities were checked against IGoR. A later analysis scored TCR-TCR, TCR-HLA and TCR-CMV co-occurrence with hypergeometric tests, applying a repertoire-size bias correction to TCR pairs. In a later analysis, false discovery rates were estimated by permuting HLA or CMV assignments 20 times. In a later analysis, co-occurring TCRs were grouped using DBSCAN, with TCRdist sequence similarity added in when clustering inside HLA-allele-positive subsets. For co-occurrence clustering, repertoires with fewer than 30,000 or more than 120,000 public chains were excluded, along with five or six repertoires with anomalous nucleotide sharing. TCRdb stores this immuneACCESS table with in-frame sequences only. Part of the clones is absent; in the studies checked, under half of the shortfall reflects unresolved V genes, and no reason is known for the rest. The DNA gave D and trimming, while V, J and clone size come from that table. This sample comprises 55,000 to 70,000 clones, roughly 84% of them detected only once. 1.6% of the sample is taken by the ten largest.

CDR1 SGHRS and CDR2 YFSETQ are derived from the germline V gene. Taken from cysteine to phenylalanine, the CDR3 has 15 residues. CDR3 DNA is the only sequence kept; it has 45 bases, read in frame from the first base. Clipping removes 3 bases from V and 2 bases from J, with 3 as the unmatched junction base count. Note on this clone: The antigen it recognizes is unknown. The input lacks base qualities; no much larger clone sits a single base away.

Rearrangement joined TRBV5-1 to TRBJ2-1, with 9 bases in between that match TRBD2. The sequence was obtained from a human donor in good health. The specimen sequenced was PBMCs. The CDR3 sequence is CASSSSGVTYNEQFF. In nucleotide form, the sequence is TGCGCCAGCAGCTCTAGCGGGGTGACCTACAATGAGCAGTTCTTC.